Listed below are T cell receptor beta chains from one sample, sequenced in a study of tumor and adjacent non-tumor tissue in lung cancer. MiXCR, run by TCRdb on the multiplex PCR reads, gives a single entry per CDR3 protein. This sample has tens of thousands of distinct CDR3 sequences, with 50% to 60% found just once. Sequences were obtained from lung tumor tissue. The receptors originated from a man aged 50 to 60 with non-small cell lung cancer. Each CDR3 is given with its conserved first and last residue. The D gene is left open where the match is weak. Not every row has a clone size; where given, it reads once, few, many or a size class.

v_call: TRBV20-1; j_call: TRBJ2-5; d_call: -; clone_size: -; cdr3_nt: TGCAGTGCTCCCCAAGGGAAGACCCAGTACTTC; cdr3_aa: CSAPQGKTQYF
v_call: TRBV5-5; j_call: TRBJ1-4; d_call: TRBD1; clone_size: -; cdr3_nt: TGTGCCAGTAGCTTAGGGGACAGGGATAATGAAAAAGTGTTTTTT; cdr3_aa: CASSLGDRDNEKVFF
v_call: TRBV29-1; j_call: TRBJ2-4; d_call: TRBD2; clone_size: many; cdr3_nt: TGCAGCGTTGGGGACTATCAAAACATTCAGTACTTC; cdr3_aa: CSVGDYQNIQYF
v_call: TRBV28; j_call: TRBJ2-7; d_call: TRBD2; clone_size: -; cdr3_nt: TGTGCCAGCAGTTTTCGCTCAAACGGGCTAGCGGGAGAACCCTACCAGCAGTACTTC; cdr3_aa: CASSFRSNGLAGEPYQQYF
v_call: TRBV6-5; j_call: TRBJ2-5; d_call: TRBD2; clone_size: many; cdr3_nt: TGTGCCAGCAGTTACTCTAGCGGGAGTCTAGAGACCCAGTACTTC; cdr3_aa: CASSYSSGSLETQYF
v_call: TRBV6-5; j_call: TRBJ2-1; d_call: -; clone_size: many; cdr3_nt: TGTGCCAGCAGTTTCGGACAAAGCTCCTACAATGAGCAGTTCTTC; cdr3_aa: CASSFGQSSYNEQFF
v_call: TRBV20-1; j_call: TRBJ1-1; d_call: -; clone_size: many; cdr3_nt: TGCAGTGAAACAGAGAACACTGAAGCTTTCTTT; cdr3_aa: CSETENTEAFF
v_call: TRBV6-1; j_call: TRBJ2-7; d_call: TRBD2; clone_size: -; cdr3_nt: TGTGGCAGCAGTGAAATCCAGGCTAGCGGGAATTCCGAGCAGTACTTC; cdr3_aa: CGSSEIQASGNSEQYF
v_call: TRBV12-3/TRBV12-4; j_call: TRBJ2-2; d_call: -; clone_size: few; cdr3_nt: TGTGCCAGCAGCCCTAGCTGGGAGCTGTTTTTT; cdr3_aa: CASSPSWELFF
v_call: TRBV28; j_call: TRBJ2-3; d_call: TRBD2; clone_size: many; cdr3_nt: TGTGCCAGCAGTTTTGGGCTAGCGGGGGGGCGAGGAGATACGCAGTATTTT; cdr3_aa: CASSFGLAGGRGDTQYF
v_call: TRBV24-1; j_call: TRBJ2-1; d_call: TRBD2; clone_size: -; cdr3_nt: TGTGCAACCAGTGACCCCGGGACTAGCGGAAACAATGAGCGGTTCTTC; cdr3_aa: CATSDPGTSGNNERFF
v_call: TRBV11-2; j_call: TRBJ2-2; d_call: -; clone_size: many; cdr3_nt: TGTGCCAGCAGCTCCGGCATGCTATCCACCGGGGAGCTGTTTTTT; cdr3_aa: CASSSGMLSTGELFF
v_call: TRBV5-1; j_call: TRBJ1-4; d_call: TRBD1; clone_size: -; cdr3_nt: TGCGCCAGCGGACAGGGAGGTGATGAAAAACTGTTTTTT; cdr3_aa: CASGQGGDEKLFF
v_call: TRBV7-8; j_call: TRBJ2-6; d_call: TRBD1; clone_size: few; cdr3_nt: TGTGCCAGCAGCTCCCGAGCGTTGGACAGGGCCCGGGCCAACGTCCTGACTTTC; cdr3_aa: CASSSRALDRARANVLTF
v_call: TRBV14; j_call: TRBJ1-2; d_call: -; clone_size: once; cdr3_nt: TGTGCCAGCAACCACCGGTCCCTCCTCAACTATGGCTACACCTTC; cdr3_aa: CASNHRSLLNYGYTF
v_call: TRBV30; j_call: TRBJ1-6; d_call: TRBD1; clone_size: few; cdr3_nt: TGTGCCTGCACCCTAGGACAGGGAATTAATTCACCCCTCCACTTT; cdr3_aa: CACTLGQGINSPLHF
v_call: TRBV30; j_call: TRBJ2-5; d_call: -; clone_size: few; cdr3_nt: TGTGCCTGGAGCGCTCGGACAGTCCAAGAGACCCAGTACTTC; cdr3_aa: CAWSARTVQETQYF
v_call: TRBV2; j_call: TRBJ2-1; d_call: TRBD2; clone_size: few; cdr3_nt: TGTGCCAGCAGCCTCGGACTAGCGGAGGGAAGGAATGAGCAGTTCTTC; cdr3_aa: CASSLGLAEGRNEQFF
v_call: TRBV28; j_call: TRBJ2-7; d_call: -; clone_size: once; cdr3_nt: TGTGCCAGCGGTCCGAATCTAGCGTCAACATACGAGCAACACTTC; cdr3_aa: CASGPNLASTYEQHF
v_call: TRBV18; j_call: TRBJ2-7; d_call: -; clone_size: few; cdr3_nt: TGTGCCAGCTCATCCTATTCGAGAAACTACGAGCAGTACTTC; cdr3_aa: CASSSYSRNYEQYF
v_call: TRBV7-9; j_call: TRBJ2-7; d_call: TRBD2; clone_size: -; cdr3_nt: TGTGTCAGCAGACTAGCTGGAGCCCTTATGGGCGAGCAGTACTTC; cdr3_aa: CVSRLAGALMGEQYF
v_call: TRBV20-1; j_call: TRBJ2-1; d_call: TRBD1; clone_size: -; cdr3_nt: TGCAGTGCTTTCGGGACAGGGTTGGGAGATGAGCAGTTCTTC; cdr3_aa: CSAFGTGLGDEQFF
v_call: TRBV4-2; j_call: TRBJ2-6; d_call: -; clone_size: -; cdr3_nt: TGTGCCAGCAGCCAACGGCCAGGGGTAGGGGCCAACATCCTGACTTTC; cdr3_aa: CASSQRPGVGANILTF
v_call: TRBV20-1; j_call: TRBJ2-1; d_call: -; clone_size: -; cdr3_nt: TGCAGTGCTAATCTGGGGAGGGAGCAGTTCTTC; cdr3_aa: CSANLGREQFF